One and the same sample provided the 2 T cell receptor beta chains below, sequenced in a study of blood T cell repertoires in COVID-19 (dated by TCRdb to 2019 to 2021). Library preparation used the immunoSEQ multiplex PCR assay. TCRdb stores this immuneACCESS table with in-frame sequences only. Part of the clones is absent; in the studies checked, under half of the shortfall reflects unresolved V genes, and no reason is known for the rest. This sample holds roughly 360,000 clones; roughly four fifths were observed only once. The ten top clones hold 5% to 5.5% of the sample. Material: PBMCs or T cells enriched from blood (not recorded which). Receptors were obtained from a woman aged 45-65 years who had recovered from COVID-19.

The V call is TRBV7-2, the J call TRBJ2-2; 7 bases are shared with TRBD2. Germline loops: CDR1 SGHTA, CDR2 FQGNSA. There are 14 residues in the CDR3. After removal of 4 bases from V and 6 bases from J, the junction contained 5 bases not matched to a gene. CDR3: CASSSRTSSGELFF. CDR3 sequence (DNA): TGTGCCAGCAGCTCGCGGACTAGTTCCGGGGAGCTGTTTTTT.

V and J are TRBV7-9 and TRBJ2-7; D perhaps matches TRBD2 (6 bases). The CDR3 totals 15 residues. Germline-derived CDR1 and CDR2 are SEHNR and FQNEAQ (reference sequence). V shed 5 bases and J shed 1 base, with 15 bases lying between them. The CDR3 protein is CASSPGGTGSYEQYF. The CDR3 coding sequence is TGTGCCAGCAGCCCAGGAGGGACGGGGTCCTACGAGCAGTACTTC.